This T cell receptor (beta chain) was obtained from a study of spatial heterogeneity in lung cancer (dated by TCRdb to the late 2010s). Study-level background: Samples were obtained from approximately 76 patients with early-stage, untreated non-small cell lung cancer from the lung TRACERx cohort. Follow-up PBMC samples were sequenced whenever available, and the median time to follow-up was roughly two years after resection. At surgery, over 200 tumor regions, 64 matched nontumor lung samples and 50 to 60 PBMC samples were TCR-sequenced for both alpha and beta chains. Nonsynonymous mutation counts, determined by whole-exome sequencing of tumor tissue, were related to TCR repertoire features. In the raw uncorrected reads, each unique combination of TCR and UMI appeared more than ten times on average. Beta-chain transcripts were consistently detected in greater numbers than alpha-chain transcripts, which likely reflects a higher abundance of beta-chain transcripts. TCR alpha and beta repertoires were quantitatively compared across multiple tumor regions, matched nontumor lung and blood in non-small cell lung cancer. Overall study outcomes, separate from this receptor: Additional single-cell paired TCR alpha and beta sequencing was considered necessary to confirm, at a functional level, the hypothesis that regional TCRs recognize regional mutations. Comparisons of baseline and follow-up blood repertoires included only 14 patients. Ubiquitous expanded tumor TCRs were found in blood more often at tumor resection than at routine follow-up.

This clonotype was seen a handful of times. The antigen this receptor binds is unknown. Nothing much larger sits one base from this clone, and base qualities are not available. The time point label, read with the paper, signifies: blood at routine non-recurrence follow-up after resection. Without any cell sorting, TCR sequencing was performed on whole RNA extracted either from tumor and nontumor lung tissue or from cryopreserved PBMC samples. Patients were selected for TCR sequencing only if sufficient RNA was available from at least two tumor regions. Inclusive of the bounding cysteine and phenylalanine, the CDR3 is 12 residues long. Here the CDR3 DNA is all that survives: 36 bases in frame from base 1. Cut back by 6 bases and 10 bases, the V and J ends lie 16 bases apart. CDR1 DFQATT and CDR2 SNEGSKA are derived from the germline V gene (reference sequence). Library preparation employed 5' RACE. For sequencing, a NextSeq 500 was employed. To allow correction of PCR and sequencing errors, the TCR library protocol tagged every TCR cDNA molecule with a unique molecular identifier. The authors' analysis ran thus. TCR identification, UMI-based error correction and CDR3 extraction were performed with Decombinator tools. Expanded TCRs were defined as those above a frequency of 2 per 1,000, corresponding to the top 1% of the tumor frequency distribution. Each repertoire was subsampled 100 times to 5,000 TCRs, after which Renyi diversity was computed with the R vegan package. To build CDR3 similarity networks, amino acid triplet string-kernel similarity was used, and CDR3s were connected when their pairwise similarity was above 0.82. Using fastp trimming at Q25 and MiXCR clonotype assembly, TCRdb reanalyzed the public sequencing data and kept in-frame beta chains. Records with the same CDR3 protein are collapsed into one entry carrying the most frequent genes and DNA. TCRdb, not the original authors, processed these V and J calls. The sample contains about 70,000 distinct CDR3 sequences, roughly 8.9% of them found a single time. The ten largest account for 1.9% of the sample.

The sequencing here drew on PBMCs, taken at follow-up. Here the chain combines TRBV20-1 and TRBJ2-1; the D gene is unclear. This TCR was recovered from a female donor with early-stage non-small cell lung cancer. The DNA is TGCAGTGCCAATATCGGGCCCCCAGAGCAGTTCTTC. This gives the protein CSANIGPPEQFF.